Below, 18 T cell receptor beta chains from the same sample are listed, as sequenced in a study of OX40 agonist ivuxolimab in advanced cancers. The receptor library was made with the immunoSEQ multiplex PCR assay. TCRdb retrieved this table from immuneACCESS and kept in-frame rearrangements only. Not all clones are present; in checked studies, unresolved V genes account for under half, and no reason is known for the remainder. The sample table records approximately 86,000 clones; approximately 91% of these occur just once. 0.25% to 0.35% of the sample is held by the ten biggest clonotypes. This specimen was CD4+ or CD8+ T cells sorted from blood, taken in a trial of the OX40 agonist ivuxolimab. The origin of the receptors is an adult with an advanced solid tumor such as melanoma, head and neck, liver or kidney cancer.

The V and J genes are TRBV15 and TRBJ2-7; TRBD2 agrees at 11 bases. Germline lookup yields CDR1 LNHNV and CDR2 YYDKDF (reference sequence). The ends lost 4 bases at V and 4 bases at J; junction bases unmatched: 12. The length of the CDR3 is 17 residues. The CDR3 protein is CATSTFGRASGRYEQYF. CDR3 DNA: TGTGCCACCAGCACCTTCGGCAGGGCTAGCGGGAGGTACGAGCAGTACTTC. The variable domain in full, completed from reference TRBV15 and TRBJ2-7, reads DAMVIQNPRYQVTQFGKPVTLSCSQTLNHNVMYWYQQKSSQAPKLLFHYYDKDFNNEADTPDNFQSRRPNTSFCFLDIRSPGLGDTAMYLCATSTFGRASGRYEQYFGPGTRLTVT.

This rearrangement joins TRBV5-1 to TRBJ1-4; D is perhaps TRBD1 (5 bases). CDR3 size: 16 residues. Trimming took off 4 bases at V and 10 bases at J, with 23 bases between the two ends. Per the germline V gene, CDR1 is SGHRS and CDR2 is YFSETQ. CDR3 DNA sequence: TGCGCCAGCAGCCTCGGGGCGTCCGGAGATGCTGGAAAACTGTTTTTT. Translation: CASSLGASGDAGKLFF.

This chain connects TRBV7-9 to TRBJ2-7; 9 bases map to TRBD2. Germline CDR1 is SEHNR and CDR2 is FQNEAQ (reference sequence). This CDR3 spans 15 amino acids. V lost 2 bases, J lost 7 bases, and 9 bases stayed unmatched. The CDR3 bases are TGTGCCAGCAGCTTACAGGCGGGAGGGCCTCAAGAGCAGTACTTC. It translates to CASSLQAGGPQEQYF.

V usage is TRBV28 and J usage is TRBJ2-7, with 7 positions matching TRBD2. CDR3 length: 16 residues. The V and J ends lost 5 bases and 1 base, in that order; junction bases with no gene match: 11. Germline CDR1 reads MDHEN; CDR2 reads SYDVKM. The CDR3 DNA sequence: TGTGCCAGCAGTCCGTCGGGGGGTAGCGGGTCCTACGAGCAGTACTTC. Translated, it gives CASSPSGGSGSYEQYF.

The V call is TRBV9, the J call TRBJ2-4, with D possibly TRBD1 on 6 matching bases. Deletions cut 4 bases from V and 0 bases from J, with 14 bases between. The CDR3 extends over 16 amino acids. Germline lookup yields CDR1 SGDLS and CDR2 YYNGEE. The CDR3 DNA follows: TGTGCCAGCAGCCCAACCGGACAGTTAGCCAAAAACATTCAGTACTTC. Translating it yields CASSPTGQLAKNIQYF.

The gene calls are TRBV29-1 and TRBJ2-2; 7 bases agree with TRBD2. The V and J ends lost 4 bases and 4 bases, in that order; junction bases with no gene match: 9. Germline V CDR1 and CDR2: SQVTM, ANQGSEA. The CDR3 covers 15 residues. CDR3 DNA: TGCAGCGTTGGGAGTCTAGCGGCCACCACCGGGGAGCTGTTTTTT. Translating gives CSVGSLAATTGELFF.

This clone has more than one count but fewer than ten. V usage is TRBV30 and J usage is TRBJ1-1, with D perhaps matching TRBD1 (6 bases). Germline V gene data show CDR1 as GTSNPN and CDR2 as SVGIG (reference sequence). With 4 bases removed from V and 0 bases from J, the gap between germline ends came to 9 bases. This CDR3 region has 13 residues. The CDR3 sequence is CAWKGEMNTEAFF. The CDR3 DNA is TGTGCCTGGAAGGGGGAGATGAACACTGAAGCTTTCTTT.

The chain links TRBV9 to TRBJ2-2; D uncertain. V lost 1 base, J lost 0 bases, and 10 bases lay in between. CDR3 length equals 16 residues. Germline CDR1 is SGDLS and CDR2 is YYNGEE. CDR3 loop: CASSVSWVTNTGELFF. Here the CDR3 DNA reads TGTGCCAGCAGCGTATCGTGGGTAACGAACACCGGGGAGCTGTTTTTT.

This sequence joins TRBV4-2 and TRBJ2-1; 8 bases map to TRBD1. V was clipped by 3 bases and J by 13 bases; unmatched bases: 11. There are 14 residues in the CDR3. Germline values: CDR1 LGHNA, CDR2 YNFKEQ. The CDR3 DNA reads as TGTGCCAGCAGCCAGGGAACGACAGGGGCGGACCAGTTCTTC. Amino acid sequence: CASSQGTTGADQFF.

CDR3 sequence reads: CASSYPDRLTEQYF. CDR3 in DNA: TGTGCCAGCAGTTACCCGGACAGGCTGACCGAGCAGTACTTC. The rearrangement links TRBV6-5 to TRBJ2-7, with 7 bases fitting TRBD1. CDR3 size: 14 residues. The germline V gene encodes CDR1 MNHEY and CDR2 SVGAGI. V was pared by 2 bases and J by 6 bases, with 7 bases of the junction left unmatched.

The V and J genes are TRBV5-4 and TRBJ1-1; 7 bases fit TRBD1. Per germline, CDR1 SGHNT and CDR2 YYREEE (reference sequence). Losses at the gene ends were 4 bases for V and 2 bases for J; bases not matched to a gene: 5. The CDR3 length is 14 residues. Here the CDR3 reads CASSPGQTNTEAFF. In nucleotides, the CDR3 is TGTGCCAGCAGCCCGGGACAGACAAACACTGAAGCTTTCTTT.

This clone has a single count. The J gene is TRBJ1-1, the V gene TRBV7-6; D is ambiguous. There are 13 residues in the CDR3. Germline V gives CDR1 SGHVS, CDR2 FNYEAQ. The germline V and J ends were trimmed by 4 bases and 0 bases, with 6 bases remaining between them. The CDR3 coding sequence is TGTGCCAGCAGCTCCGGTCTGAACACTGAAGCTTTCTTT. Its translation: CASSSGLNTEAFF.

The sample holds one count of this clone. The gene calls are TRBV5-6 and TRBJ2-2; D is perhaps TRBD2 (5 bases). Germline CDR1 is SGHDT and CDR2 is YYEEEE. CDR3 length: 16 amino acids. Trimming left V 0 bases short and J 6 bases short, with 15 bases between. This CDR3 reads CASSLALGPMAGELFF. The CDR3 bases are TGTGCCAGCAGCTTGGCACTAGGCCCTATGGCCGGGGAGCTGTTTTTT.

V is TRBV6-5 and J is TRBJ2-2, with 7 bases matching TRBD1. Germline CDR1 is MNHEY and CDR2 is SVGAGI. V trimming: 6 bases; J trimming: 5 bases; junction bases outside the gene matches: 3. The length of the CDR3 is 13 residues. The CDR3 spells CASRETGTGELFF. In DNA, the CDR3 is TGTGCCAGCAGGGAGACAGGGACCGGGGAGCTGTTTTTT.

The chain is built from TRBV7-2 and TRBJ2-5; 7 nucleotides agree with TRBD2. The germline V gene has CDR1 SGHTA and CDR2 FQGNSA. Trimming took 5 bases from V and 7 from J; bases not matched to a gene: 16. The CDR3 is made up of 16 amino acids. This chain's CDR3 is CASSLRQASSGVTQYF. The DNA for the CDR3 is TGTGCCAGCAGCCTCCGTCAAGCTTCTAGCGGCGTGACCCAGTACTTC. The full variable domain, with the rest looked up from reference TRBV7-2 and TRBJ2-5, is GAGVSQSPSNKVTEKGKDVELRCDPISGHTALYWYRQSLGQGLEFLIYFQGNSAPDKSGLPSDRFSAERTGGSVSTLTIQRTQQEDSAVYLCASSLRQASSGVTQYFGPGTRLLVL.

CDR3 amino acids: CASSPGNEQFF. The CDR3 region has the DNA TGTGCCAGCTCACCAGGGAATGAGCAGTTCTTC. The J gene is TRBJ2-1, the V gene TRBV18, with D unresolved. The CDR3 is 11 residues long. Trimming cost V 2 bases and J 7 bases, with 3 bases left between them. Germline V gene sequence: CDR1 KGHSH, CDR2 LQKENI.

V gene TRBV28 combines with J gene TRBJ1-2, with TRBD1 matching 10 bases. This CDR3 region has 15 residues. Germline V gives CDR1 MDHEN, CDR2 SYDVKM. Germline trimming cut 6 bases from V and 6 bases from J; bases unmatched to any gene: 10. The CDR3 nucleotides read TGTGCCAGCAGACCCCGGGACAGGGGACTCCATGGCTACACCTTC. Translated, it gives CASRPRDRGLHGYTF.

This chain joins TRBV7-9 and TRBJ1-1; possible D gene TRBD1, 6 bases. This CDR3 spans 12 amino acids. Per germline, CDR1 SEHNR and CDR2 FQNEAQ (reference sequence). V was clipped by 1 base and J by 12 bases, with 12 bases between them. This CDR3 is CASSLDQGKTFF. The DNA for the CDR3 is TGTGCCAGCAGCTTAGATCAGGGGAAGACTTTCTTT. Drawing the rest from reference TRBV7-9 and TRBJ1-1, the complete variable domain is DTGVSQNPRHKITKRGQNVTFRCDPISEHNRLYWYRQTLGQGPEFLTYFQNEAQLEKSRLLSDRFSAERPKGSFSTLEIQRTEQGDSAMYLCASSLDQGKTFFGQGTRLTVV.